These 30 T cell receptor beta chains originate from one sample sequenced in a study of vaccination effects on CD4 cells after COVID-19. Sequencing used immunoSEQ multiplex PCR; TCRdb keeps in-frame clones, though not all of them. The sample records about 12,000 clones, more than 70% being singletons. Expansion of antigen-specific CD4+ T cells with viral peptide pools was carried out by the ViraFEST assay before sequencing. Cultured cells yielded isolated CD4+ T cells after approximately nine days. Vaccine administered to participants consisted of two doses of either BNT162b2 or mRNA-1273. Their recognized antigens are unknown. Specimen: CD4+ T cells from PBMCs cultured with SARS-CoV-2 spike peptides, collected after COVID-19 vaccination. These receptors were taken from a human donor who received a COVID-19 vaccine.

V is TRBV6-1 and J is TRBJ2-4, with D unclear. Trimming left V 2 bases short and J 0 bases short, with 11 bases between. The CDR3 consists of 16 residues. Germline loops: CDR1 MNHNS, CDR2 SASEGT. This CDR3 is CASSEHGGRAKNIQYF. The DNA of the CDR3 is TGTGCCAGCAGTGAACACGGTGGTCGAGCCAAAAACATTCAGTACTTC.

The gene calls are TRBV27 and TRBJ2-3; the match to TRBD2 covers 11 bases. Losses at the gene ends were 4 bases for V and 2 bases for J; bases not matched to a gene: 8. Looked up from germline, CDR1 is MNHEY and CDR2 is SMNVEV (reference sequence). The CDR3 runs to 17 residues. CDR3 amino acids: CASSYRVAGGNTDTQYF. Here the CDR3 DNA reads TGTGCCAGCAGTTATCGGGTAGCGGGAGGGAACACAGATACGCAGTATTTT.

The J gene is TRBJ1-1, the V gene TRBV19; 9 bases are a match to TRBD1. The CDR3 spans 15 residues. Germline-derived CDR1 and CDR2 are LNHDA and SQIVND (reference sequence). The V gene end was trimmed by 9 bases and the J gene end by 0 bases; junction bases not matched to a gene: 8. The CDR3 spells CASKDRGLVNTEAFF. The CDR3 nucleotides are TGTGCCAGCAAGGACAGGGGATTGGTGAACACTGAAGCTTTCTTT.

V usage is TRBV19 and J usage is TRBJ1-1, with D hard to call. The germline V gene encodes CDR1 LNHDA and CDR2 SQIVND (reference sequence). The CDR3 is 13 amino acids. V lost 4 bases, J lost 1 base, and 7 bases lay in between. The CDR3: CASSKAGNTEAFF. In DNA, the CDR3 is TGTGCCAGTAGTAAGGCTGGGAACACTGAAGCTTTCTTT.

The V and J genes are TRBV5-1 and TRBJ1-2; D might be TRBD1 (5 bases). Looked up from germline, CDR1 is SGHRS and CDR2 is YFSETQ. The V and J ends lost 4 bases and 4 bases respectively, with 17 bases between them. The CDR3 extends over 15 amino acids. DNA for the CDR3: TGCGCCAGCAGCCCGCCCGGGATCGGGGGCTATGGCTACACCTTC. Translated: CASSPPGIGGYGYTF.

The table lists this clone with a few counts. V gene TRBV5-5 combines with J gene TRBJ2-6; the D is unclear. The CDR3 length is 16 residues. Per the germline V gene, CDR1 is SGHKS and CDR2 is YYEKEE (reference sequence). The V end was cut by 1 base, the J end by 1 base, with 9 bases between. This CDR3 reads CASSLRFGSGANVLTF. CDR3 nucleotides: TGTGCCAGCAGCTTGAGGTTCGGGTCTGGGGCCAACGTCCTGACTTTC.

For the CDR3, the DNA is TGTGCCAGCTACACAGAGGGCGGTGGCTACACCTTC. Its translation is CASYTEGGGYTF. The chain employs TRBV25-1 and TRBJ1-2, with no clear D. V lost 8 bases, J lost 7 bases, and 14 bases lay in between. CDR1 is MGHDK and CDR2 is SYGVNS in the germline V gene. CDR3 size: 12 residues.

The chain carries TRBV5-4 and TRBJ1-1; TRBD1 aligns across 10 bases. The CDR3 spans 16 residues. CDR1 is SGHNT and CDR2 is YYREEE in the germline V gene (reference sequence). The J segment lost 11 bases and the V segment lost 4 bases, leaving 17 bases of the junction unmatched. The chain's CDR3 is CASSPDGGTGALGAFF. In DNA form, the CDR3 reads TGTGCCAGCAGCCCAGATGGTGGGACAGGGGCCCTGGGCGCTTTCTTT.

This clone is labeled medium-sized (0.01 to 0.1%). This chain joins TRBV7-8 and TRBJ2-1; possibly TRBD2 for D (6 bases). Looked up from germline, CDR1 is SGHVS and CDR2 is FQNEAQ. The CDR3 has 17 amino acids. Trimming removed 1 base at V and 3 bases at J, with 16 bases between. Here the CDR3 reads CASSLGTTPTFYNEQFF. The DNA of the CDR3 is TGTGCCAGCAGCTTAGGGACTACCCCAACCTTCTACAATGAGCAGTTCTTC.

V is TRBV5-6 and J is TRBJ2-3, with D tentatively TRBD1 (6 bases). The CDR3 loop spans 13 amino acids. Germline assignment: CDR1 SGHDT and CDR2 YYEEEE. The V end lost 3 bases, the J end lost 5 bases, and 10 bases lay between the germline ends. CDR3 protein: CASSYGQQDTQYF. The CDR3, as DNA: TGTGCCAGCAGCTACGGACAGCAAGATACGCAGTATTTT.

The chain couples TRBV5-6 to TRBJ1-4, with a possible D match to TRBD1 (6 bases). The germline CDR1 and CDR2 sequences are SGHDT and YYEEEE. The CDR3 runs to 15 residues. V lost 0 bases to trimming and J lost 8 bases, with 14 bases between them. The CDR3 spells CASSLGDQGQEKLFF. The CDR3 DNA is TGTGCCAGCAGCTTGGGGGATCAGGGGCAGGAAAAACTGTTTTTT.

The count of this clone is one. The chain links TRBV6-5 to TRBJ2-7; 8 positions match TRBD2. The CDR3 is 14 residues long. Trimming took 10 bases from V and 1 from J; bases not matched to a gene: 9. Germline V gene sequence: CDR1 MNHEY, CDR2 SVGAGI. CDR3 DNA sequence: TGTGCCACCCGGCGGGGGGTGGTTTCCTACGAGCAGTACTTC. This codes for CATRRGVVSYEQYF.

By frequency in the sample, this clone is large. This chain connects TRBV5-1 to TRBJ1-1, with D maybe TRBD1 (5 bases). Germline V gene lookup returns CDR1 SGHRS and CDR2 YFSETQ. This CDR3 is built from 15 residues. V lost 0 bases, J lost 2 bases, and 11 bases lay in between. CDR3 amino acids: CASSLAGGDNTEAFF. For the CDR3, the DNA is TGCGCCAGCAGCTTGGCCGGGGGGGACAACACTGAAGCTTTCTTT.

The chain combines TRBV18 with TRBJ2-2; 8 nucleotides line up with TRBD1. V was pared by 1 base and J by 6 bases, with 4 bases of the junction left unmatched. Per germline, CDR1 KGHSH and CDR2 LQKENI. This CDR3 has 15 amino acids. CDR3 in amino acids: CASSPRGQGAGELFF. CDR3 sequence (DNA): TGTGCCAGCTCACCACGAGGACAGGGTGCCGGGGAGCTGTTTTTT.

The CDR3 DNA reads as TGTGCCAGCAGCTTGGGGGTCGGGCAGGGGACGAATGAGCAGTTCTTC. It translates to CASSLGVGQGTNEQFF. The V gene is TRBV5-6, the J gene TRBJ2-1; TRBD1 is a possible D gene (6 bases). Germline V CDR1 and CDR2: SGHDT, YYEEEE. This CDR3 region has 16 residues. Trimming stripped 0 bases from V and 7 bases from J, with 17 bases between. The whole variable domain, filled in from reference TRBV5-6 and TRBJ2-1, reads DAGVTQSPTHLIKTRGQQVTLRCSPKSGHDTVSWYQQALGQGPQFIFQYYEEEERQRGNFPDRFSGHQFPNYSSELNVNALLLGDSALYLCASSLGVGQGTNEQFFGPGTRLTVL.

This clone was detected only a few times. This chain links TRBV10-3 with TRBJ1-2; TRBD1 might be the D (5 bases). Trimming pared 0 bases from V and 1 base from J, leaving 9 bases between. The CDR3 contains 15 residues. CDR1 and CDR2 (germline): ENHRY, SYGVKD. The CDR3 spells CAISESGQLNYGYTF. CDR3 bases: TGTGCCATCAGTGAGTCGGGGCAACTTAACTATGGCTACACCTTC.

This chain uses TRBV5-1 with TRBJ1-1; D uncertain. The CDR3 covers 13 residues. The V end was cut by 0 bases, the J end by 8 bases, with 11 bases between. The germline gives CDR1 SGHRS, CDR2 YFSETQ. The DNA for the CDR3 is TGCGCCAGCAGCTTGGGTAGTACATACGAAGCTTTCTTT. This sequence encodes CASSLGSTYEAFF.

This chain links TRBV5-1 with TRBJ1-1, with unresolved D. The V end was cut by 4 bases, the J end by 0 bases, with 13 bases between. The germline CDR1 and CDR2 sequences are SGHRS and YFSETQ. CDR3 size: 15 residues. The DNA of the CDR3 is TGCGCCAGCAGCATAAAGTTACCCATGAACACTGAAGCTTTCTTT. Protein product: CASSIKLPMNTEAFF.

The J gene is TRBJ2-3, the V gene TRBV11-2; 8 positions match TRBD1. The junction had 13 bases not matched to a gene; V was cut back by 0 bases and J by 14 bases. The CDR3 has 15 amino acids. Germline assignment: CDR1 SGHAT and CDR2 FQNNGV. This CDR3 is CASSLDGQGSRRPYF. The CDR3 nucleotides are TGTGCCAGCAGCTTAGATGGACAGGGATCGCGGCGTCCGTATTTT.

This clone was found a few times. The chain combines TRBV15 with TRBJ1-5, with 7 nucleotides matching TRBD1. Germline V gene lookup returns CDR1 LNHNV and CDR2 YYDKDF (reference sequence). With V trimmed by 0 bases and J by 6 bases, 5 bases remained unmatched. CDR3 length equals 15 residues. CDR3 nucleotides: TGTGCCACCAGCAGAGATCCAGGGGGAGGTCAGCCCCAGCATTTT. The encoded protein is CATSRDPGGGQPQHF.

This clone rates as medium-sized. This rearrangement joins TRBV7-2 to TRBJ1-2; 11 nucleotides agree with TRBD1. Germline V lookup: CDR1 SGHTA, CDR2 FQGNSA. V lost 4 bases to trimming and J lost 7 bases; unmatched junction nucleotides: 8. This CDR3 spans 15 amino acids. The CDR3, as DNA: TGTGCCAGCAGCTCCGGACAGGGGGCGATTTTTGGCTACACCTTC. This encodes CASSSGQGAIFGYTF.

This chain joins TRBV9 and TRBJ1-1; no clear D. The germline V and J ends were trimmed by 0 bases and 5 bases, with 11 bases remaining between them. CDR1 is SGDLS, CDR2 YYNGEE, per germline. CDR3 length: 14 amino acids. The DNA of the CDR3 is TGTGCCAGCAGCGTAGGGGTCGGGTCAACTGAAGCTTTCTTT. This translates into CASSVGVGSTEAFF.

The rearrangement links TRBV21-1 to TRBJ2-7; the D segment call TRBD1 is taken from the table without a DNA check. TRBV21-1 is shown as a pseudogene. CDR3 size: 15 residues. The CDR3 DNA is TGTGCCAGCAGCAAAGCGGGACAGCTATGCGACGAGCAGTACTTC. Its protein is CASSKAGQLCDEQYF.

The rearrangement uses TRBV6-5 and TRBJ1-1; D may be TRBD1 (6 bases). CDR3 length: 13 residues. CDR1 is MNHEY and CDR2 is SVGAGI in the germline V gene. V was cut by 2 bases and J by 4 bases, with 8 bases left in between. The CDR3 sequence is CASSYGQSTEAFF. The CDR3 region has the DNA TGTGCCAGCAGTTACGGACAGAGCACTGAAGCTTTCTTT.

The chain uses TRBV28 and TRBJ1-2; D unclear. Germline-derived CDR1 and CDR2 are MDHEN and SYDVKM. The length of the CDR3 is 13 residues. With 9 bases removed from V and 10 bases from J, the gap between germline ends came to 21 bases. The CDR3 nucleotides read TGTGCCAGTAGATCCAGCCTAACCCATTTCTACACCTTC. Its translation: CASRSSLTHFYTF.

The CDR3 here is CAWRGRGYTEAFF. In nucleotides, the CDR3 is TGTGCCTGGAGGGGCAGGGGCTACACTGAAGCTTTCTTT. The rearrangement links TRBV30 to TRBJ1-1, with D possibly being TRBD1 (6 bases). Trimming left V 3 bases short and J 3 bases short, with 11 bases between. This CDR3 has 13 residues. Per the germline V gene, CDR1 is GTSNPN and CDR2 is SVGIG (reference sequence).

The chain links TRBV7-2 to TRBJ1-3; 7 positions match TRBD1. V shed 5 bases and J 0 bases; nucleotides not matched to a gene: 10. Germline assignment: CDR1 SGHTA and CDR2 FQGNSA. The CDR3 is 17 residues long. In DNA form, the CDR3 reads TGTGCCAGCAGCCCCAATGGACAGGCTTCCTCTGGAAACACCATATATTTT. It codes for CASSPNGQASSGNTIYF.

The chain carries TRBV7-6 and TRBJ1-1; 7 nucleotides line up with TRBD1. This CDR3 spans 14 amino acids. CDR1 and CDR2 from the germline V gene are SGHVS and FNYEAQ. V trimming: 1 base; J trimming: 3 bases; junction bases outside the gene matches: 2. CDR3 sequence reads: CASSLGGQDTEAFF. The CDR3 bases are TGTGCCAGCAGCTTAGGCGGACAGGACACTGAAGCTTTCTTT.

In DNA form, the CDR3 reads TGTGCCAGCAGTGAGCCCCGGTCGCCGGAGGATGGAAACACCATATATTTT. Protein product: CASSEPRSPEDGNTIYF. The chain uses TRBV25-1 and TRBJ1-3, with D hard to call. There are 17 residues in the CDR3. Trimming stripped 3 bases from V and 3 bases from J, with 18 bases between. CDR1 and CDR2 (germline): MGHDK, SYGVNS.

The chain combines TRBV11-2 with TRBJ2-2; tentatively, D is TRBD1 (5 bases). The CDR3 is 17 amino acids. V lost 3 bases and J 0 bases, leaving 14 bases between the germline ends. The V gene's germline CDR1 is SGHAT and CDR2 FQNNGV. As DNA, the CDR3 is TGTGCCAGCAGCTTGGGCAGGGTGCACCCGAACACCGGGGAGCTGTTTTTT. Translated: CASSLGRVHPNTGELFF.